These 3 T cell receptor beta chains were sequenced from one sample in a study of Ad26.COV2.S vaccination and SARS-CoV-2 variants. Sequencing was performed with immunoSEQ multiplex PCR; in TCRdb, only in-frame clones are kept and a portion is missing. The repertoire consists of about 480,000 clones, with around nine tenths occurring once and the leading ten covering around 13%. Sample treatment: approximately 18 received Ad26.COV2.S at low or high dose, single or two shots; about 5 received placebo; per-sample allocation not given. The study sampled participants on day 63 after the first vaccine or placebo injection. This sample comprised peripheral blood, obtained in a trial of Ad26.COV2.S vaccine versus placebo. The receptor set was obtained from a person between 18 and 65 years old who received the Ad26.COV2.S COVID-19 vaccine or a placebo.

The chain joins TRBV4-2 to TRBJ2-7, with a possible D match to TRBD1 (6 bases). The V end was cut by 0 bases, the J end by 6 bases, with 18 bases between. The CDR3 sequence is 16 residues long. The V gene's germline CDR1 is LGHNA and CDR2 YNFKEQ. The CDR3 region is CASSQDGIRVGGEQYF. The CDR3 DNA is TGTGCCAGCAGCCAAGATGGAATTAGGGTAGGGGGCGAGCAGTACTTC.

The gene calls are TRBV5-4 and TRBJ1-2; the D is unclear. The CDR3 is made up of 12 amino acids. Germline assignment: CDR1 SGHNT and CDR2 YYREEE (reference sequence). Trimming stripped 7 bases from V and 8 bases from J, with 15 bases between. CDR3 sequence reads: CASGARALGYTF. Here the CDR3 DNA reads TGTGCCAGCGGCGCCCGGGCCCTCGGCTACACCTTC.

This chain joins TRBV7-8 and TRBJ2-7; 7 bases line up with TRBD1. Germline lookup yields CDR1 SGHVS and CDR2 FQNEAQ. This CDR3 is 16 amino acids long. The V segment lost 5 bases and the J segment 1 base; nucleotides outside the gene matches: 11. Written as DNA, the CDR3 is TGTGCCAGCAGCACGCTTCTCCGGGACAGATCCTACGAGCAGTACTTC. Protein sequence: CASSTLLRDRSYEQYF.